Detailed here is one TCR beta chain. What it binds is not known. These data belong to a study of PD-1 blockade in classical Hodgkin lymphoma. General study findings and limits: Patients newly diagnosed and complete responders had comparable baseline diversity.

CDR1 and CDR2 (germline): SNHLY, FYNNEI. V was shortened by 6 bases and J by 4 bases, with 9 bases between the two germline ends. The CDR3 covers 13 residues. Profiling relied on immunoSEQ multiplex PCR, and the TCRdb table lists in-frame clones only, not all of them. The table records approximately 7,400 clones, more than 60% of them present only once. Each patient experienced a relapse that followed autologous stem cell transplantation, and brentuximab vedotin exposure varied. Sequencing used peripheral blood mononuclear cells (PBMCs), obtained at baseline. This receptor was taken from a human donor with classical Hodgkin lymphoma. The gene calls are TRBV2 and TRBJ1-4; D is unclear. The CDR3 DNA sequence: TGTGCCAGCAGCCCGGGAAGTAATGAAAAACTGTTTTTT. Translated, it gives CASSPGSNEKLFF.